This T cell receptor beta chain originates from a study of blood T cells in healthy people across ages. Germline trimming cut 6 bases from V and 7 bases from J; bases unmatched to any gene: 6. From germline, CDR1 is MNHNS and CDR2 SASEGT. The CDR3 length is 13 residues. Sample-barcoded 5' priming and a J-beta primer mix drove a second PCR of about 7 to 11 cycles. TCRdb reanalysed the 5' RACE reads using MiXCR and keeps one entry per CDR3 protein. The sample shows about 1.5 million distinct CDR3 sequences, approximately 40% of them seen only once. The sample comprised blood. The V gene is TRBV6-1, the J gene TRBJ1-2; 9 bases line up with TRBD1. The TCR was taken from a woman under 30 in good health. The CDR3 bases are TGTGCCAGCAGCCGGGACAGGGCGAGTGGCTACACCTTC. Protein product: CASSRDRASGYTF.